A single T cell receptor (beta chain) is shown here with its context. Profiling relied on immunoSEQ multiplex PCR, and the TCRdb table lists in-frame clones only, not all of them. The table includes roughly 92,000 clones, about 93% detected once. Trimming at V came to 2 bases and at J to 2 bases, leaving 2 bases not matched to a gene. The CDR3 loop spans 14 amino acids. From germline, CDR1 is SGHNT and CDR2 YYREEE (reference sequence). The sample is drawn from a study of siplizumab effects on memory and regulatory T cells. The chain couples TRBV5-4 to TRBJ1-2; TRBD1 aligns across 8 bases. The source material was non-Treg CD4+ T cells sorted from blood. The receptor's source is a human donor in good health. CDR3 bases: TGTGCCAGCAGCTTCAACAGGGGGAACTATGGCTACACCTTC. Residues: CASSFNRGNYGYTF.